The T cell receptor beta chain described here comes from a study of T cells in Graves' hyperthyroidism and ophthalmopathy. In its sample, this clonotype was seen many times. Graves' hyperthyroidism was deemed stable given no ophthalmopathy progression within 18 months. The TCR beta CDR3 regions underwent amplification using RNA transcripts as the source. The HTBI primer set drove a first-round RT-PCR of the TCR CDR3. A single record per CDR3 protein comes from TCRdb applying MiXCR to the multiplex PCR reads. This sample carries about 360,000 distinct CDR3 sequences, around 14% of them seen once, and the ten largest clones take around 9.2%. CDR1 is SGHRS and CDR2 is YFSETQ in the germline V gene. The ends lost 4 bases at V and 6 bases at J; junction bases unmatched: 8. The CDR3 is 16 residues long.

Specimen: blood. The receptor's source is a woman aged 18-29 years with Graves' hyperthyroidism. The rearrangement joins TRBV5-1 to TRBJ2-1, with 12 bases that match TRBD2. CDR3 region: CASSTLTSGGVNEQFF. As DNA, the CDR3 is TGCGCCAGCAGCACTTTGACTAGCGGGGGAGTCAATGAGCAGTTCTTC.